The following is a T cell receptor (beta chain) sequence with its context. Its antigen has not been determined. Base-call qualities are not available, and no considerably larger clone is one nucleotide away. The protocol used for the library was the immunoSEQ multiplex PCR assay. To provide template for TCR sequencing, every sample had RNA extracted and reverse transcribed into cDNA. SuperScript III was used for first-strand cDNA synthesis, primed with a 2:1 mix of oligo-dT and random hexamers. A synthetic immune receptor repertoire was used to gauge amplification bias, and whatever bias remained was removed computationally. The study's own analysis went as follows. After raw reads were preprocessed to remove errors, the CDR3 was defined following IMGT conventions as running from the conserved cysteine to phenylalanine. Clonality was calculated as 1 minus Shannon entropy normalized by log2 of the number of productive unique TCRs. Scalp TCRbeta sequences were cross-referenced with sorted blood CD4 and CD8 repertoires so that the CD4 or CD8 identity of scalp clones could be inferred. TCRdb's version of the immuneACCESS table is confined to in-frame rearrangements and falls short of the full clone set. An unresolved V gene accounts for under half of the shortfall where checked; the remainder is of unknown origin. V and J calls and clone size come straight from that table; D and trimming were deduced from the DNA. The sample includes about 250,000 clones, with 60% observed a single time. The ten most abundant clones make up roughly 0.93% of the sample.

The treatment or condition label, as the study defines it: oral pan-JAK inhibitor, 5-10 mg twice daily. From alopecia areata patients, peripheral blood was collected along with lesional scalp punch biopsies. PBMCs were separated by density centrifugation and stained for CD3, CD4 and CD8, after which CD4+ and CD8+ T cells were sorted on a FACSAria. Taken from cysteine to phenylalanine, the CDR3 has 12 residues. The kept DNA is CDR3 alone, 36 bases in frame from the first base. CDR1 and CDR2 are drawn from the germline V gene: SQVTM, ANQGSEA. V is clipped by 6 bases and J by 5 bases, and the sequence between their germline boundaries is 13 bases long. This sample stems from a study of CD8+ T cells in alopecia areata (dated by TCRdb to 2017 to 2018). A note on the overall study: The treated patients, all with moderate-to-severe alopecia areata, were enrolled in an open-label pilot trial of oral tofacitinib given at 5 to 10 mg twice daily. The RNA source kit depended on sample type: the PAXgene miRNA kit for fixed scalp, the miRNeasy kit for PBMCs, and the RNeasy kit for mouse skin. Patients stayed on tofacitinib for 6 to 18 months and then had 6 months of follow-up off drug so that delayed response and recurrence could be assessed. Scalp clonality was compared among normal scalp (n=4), patchy alopecia areata scalp (n=8), and alopecia totalis/universalis scalp (n=8). Human TCRbeta sequencing covered scalp tissue and sorted CD4+ and CD8+ peripheral blood T cells from patchy and totalis/universalis alopecia areata patients and healthy controls. In both human patients and the C3H/HeJ mouse model, the study applied high-throughput TCRbeta sequencing to look at T cell clonal expansion in alopecia areata. Amplification of TCRbeta CDR3 regions was done by immunoSEQ multiplex PCR using 35 Vbeta forward primers and 13 Jbeta reverse primers. Disease severity in treated patients was measured with the SALT score, which quantifies the percentage of affected scalp surface area. Tofacitinib-treated patients had biopsies at baseline and at 4 and 24 weeks of treatment, with a later scalp biopsy in several patients.

Broader findings and caveats from the paper: Shared TCR sequences between patients were less evident than in mice, which may be partly attributable to HLA diversity in the patient population. Many expanded lesional clones persisted in scalp and blood during tofacitinib treatment, which may partly explain relapse after stopping treatment. Compared with normal scalp, lesional scalp, particularly in alopecia totalis/universalis, had higher clonality and more expanded CD8+ clones, which suggests antigenic drive. Unlike mouse skin, where gammadelta T cells dominate, normal human skin contains resident alphabeta T cells that get sequenced too, which complicates analysis of the scalp TCR repertoire. Scalp clonality and the number of expanded CD8+ clones among the top 100 scalp clones were significantly decreased by tofacitinib. Because the treated cohort was small and included a single nonresponder, larger studies are needed to assess links between baseline CD8+ expansion and response.

The sequence derives from a human donor with alopecia areata. Recombination linked TRBV29-1 to TRBJ2-5, with TRBD1 as a weak D call on 6 bases. The specimen comprised CD4+ T cells sorted from blood, sampled at approximately week 51, from a patient treated with tofacitinib. The CDR3 region: CSVGWGLETQYF. The sequenced DNA is TGCAGCGTCGGTTGGGGGCTGGAGACCCAGTACTTC.